This T cell receptor beta chain comes out of a study of a mutant IDH1 vaccine in newly diagnosed glioma (dated by TCRdb to the early 2020s). Describing the broader study: Vaccination began 4-6 weeks after radiotherapy alone, or alongside temozolomide cycles in the chemotherapy-containing groups. For exploratory analyses, some 24 treated patients had longitudinal TCRB deep sequencing done wherever samples were available. Prior to enrollment, standard therapy consisting of radiotherapy alone, temozolomide alone, or radiochemotherapy with temozolomide had been administered to patients, with the combination being received by most patients. Visit V12 was the week-35 safety follow-up and visit V13 was the week-47 end of study. Peripheral blood samples were drawn at six visits, namely V03 (baseline), V05, V07, V10, V12 and V13. Of the 25 to 40 treated patients, approximately 62% were male and about 38% were female, and the mean age was approximately 40 years. Summary of the overall study and its limitations: Selection of PBMC samples for TCRB deep sequencing was based on availability. Vaccine-induced immune responses across multiple MHC alleles were detected in 80% to 95% of patients. Changes in the top peripheral T cell clonotypes picked up by TCRB sequencing did not appear to be linked to pseudoprogression. It was noted by the authors that analyses of patient blood samples could not be reproduced owing to sample limitations.

The time point tag for this specimen amounts to: week 35, safety follow-up. Every vaccine dose consisted of 300 ug of a 20-mer mutant IDH1 peptide in Montanide, administered subcutaneously together with topical imiquimod. Patients were given eight vaccinations, in weeks 1, 3, 5, 7, 11, 15, 19 and 23, which matched visits V03 through V10. All donors had newly diagnosed IDH1-mutant astrocytomas of WHO grade 3 or 4 that showed loss of nuclear ATRX. The samples were drawn from NOA16, a multicentre, single-arm, open-label phase I trial in Germany that tested a mutant IDH1 peptide vaccine in humans for the first time. The DNeasy Blood and Tissue Kit was used to extract genomic DNA from EDTA blood for TCRB sequencing. From its cysteine to its phenylalanine, the CDR3 spans 13 amino acids. Only the CDR3 DNA stays, 39 bases, in frame from base 1. The V and J ends are trimmed by 2 bases and 3 bases, leaving 8 bases between them. The germline V gene gives CDR1 as SGHRS and CDR2 as YFSETQ.

In regard to this clone: Its antigen is not yet known. Base quality data are lacking; no much larger clone is found one base away.

The library was obtained by the immunoSEQ multiplex PCR assay. The hsTCRB Kit was used according to the manufacturer's protocol to amplify rearranged TCR beta chain sequences. An Illumina MiSeq was used to sequence the TCRB libraries. In the authors' own workflow: Demultiplexing, trimming and gene mapping were performed with the kit vendor's proprietary platform. TCRdb took over this immuneACCESS table, retaining in-frame rearrangements with V and J assigned. Such tables are incomplete; in checked studies, under half of the missing clones stem from an unresolved V gene, and the remainder is unexplained. That table gives V, J and clone size, and the DNA gave D and trimming. Within this sample are around 41,000 clones, with around 91% of them counted one time only. Roughly 1.5% of the sample rests with the top ten.

Sequencing was performed on PBMCs, taken from a glioma patient whose treatment included an IDH1 peptide vaccine. This sequence was found in a man between 40 and 49 years old with glioma. The rearrangement joined TRBV5-1 to TRBJ2-5; D gene: possibly TRBD1, on 6 matching bases. Here is the DNA: TGCGCCAGCAGCTTCTCAGGGGAAGAGACCCAGTACTTC. Its coded protein is CASSFSGEETQYF.